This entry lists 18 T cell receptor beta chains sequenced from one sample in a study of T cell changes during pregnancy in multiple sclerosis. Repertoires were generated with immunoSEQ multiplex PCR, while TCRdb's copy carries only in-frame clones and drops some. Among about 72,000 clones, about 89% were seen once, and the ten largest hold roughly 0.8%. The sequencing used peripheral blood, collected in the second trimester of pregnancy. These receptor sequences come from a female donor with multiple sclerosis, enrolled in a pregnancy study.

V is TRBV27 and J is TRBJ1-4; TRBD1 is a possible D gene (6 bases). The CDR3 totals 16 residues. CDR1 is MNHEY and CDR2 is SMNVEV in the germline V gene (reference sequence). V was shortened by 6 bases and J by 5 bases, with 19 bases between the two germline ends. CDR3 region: CASSDLPGHGNEKLFF. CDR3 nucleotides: TGTGCCAGCAGCGACCTACCGGGACACGGGAATGAAAAACTGTTTTTT. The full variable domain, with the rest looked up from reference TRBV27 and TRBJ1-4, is EAQVTQNPRYLITVTGKKLTVTCSQNMNHEYMSWYRQDPGLGLRQIYYSMNVEVTDKGDVPEGYKVSRKEKRNFPLILESPSPNQTSLYFCASSDLPGHGNEKLFFGSGTQLSVL.

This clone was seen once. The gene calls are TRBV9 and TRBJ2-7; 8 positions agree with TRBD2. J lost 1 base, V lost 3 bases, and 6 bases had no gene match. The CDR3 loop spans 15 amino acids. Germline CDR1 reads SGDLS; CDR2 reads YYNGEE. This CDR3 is CASSGERETSYEQYF. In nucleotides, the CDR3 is TGTGCCAGCAGCGGGGAGCGGGAGACTTCCTACGAGCAGTACTTC.

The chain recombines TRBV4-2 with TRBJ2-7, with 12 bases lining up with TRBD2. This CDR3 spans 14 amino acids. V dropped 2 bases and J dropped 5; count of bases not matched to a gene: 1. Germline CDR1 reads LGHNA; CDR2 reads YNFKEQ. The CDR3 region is CASSQLAGGHEQYF. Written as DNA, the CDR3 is TGTGCCAGCAGCCAACTAGCGGGGGGGCACGAGCAGTACTTC.

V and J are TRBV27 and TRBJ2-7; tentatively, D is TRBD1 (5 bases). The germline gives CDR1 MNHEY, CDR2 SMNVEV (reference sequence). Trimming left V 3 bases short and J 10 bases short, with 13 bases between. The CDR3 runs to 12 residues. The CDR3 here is CASSFYQGPQYF. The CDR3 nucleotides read TGTGCCAGCAGTTTTTATCAGGGCCCACAGTACTTC.

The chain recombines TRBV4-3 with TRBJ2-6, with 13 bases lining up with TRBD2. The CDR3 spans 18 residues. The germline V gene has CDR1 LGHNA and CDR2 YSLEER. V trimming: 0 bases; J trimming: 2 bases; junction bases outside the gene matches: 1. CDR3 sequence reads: CASSQEGLAGTGANVLTF. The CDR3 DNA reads TGCGCCAGCAGCCAAGAGGGACTAGCGGGGACTGGGGCCAACGTCCTGACTTTC.

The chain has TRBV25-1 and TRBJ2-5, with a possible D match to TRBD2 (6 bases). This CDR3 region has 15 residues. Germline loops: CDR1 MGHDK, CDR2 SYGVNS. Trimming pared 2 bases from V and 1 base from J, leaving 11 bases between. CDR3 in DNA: TGTGCCAGCAGTGAAAGGCGGGGCCCCCAAGAGACCCAGTACTTC. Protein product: CASSERRGPQETQYF.

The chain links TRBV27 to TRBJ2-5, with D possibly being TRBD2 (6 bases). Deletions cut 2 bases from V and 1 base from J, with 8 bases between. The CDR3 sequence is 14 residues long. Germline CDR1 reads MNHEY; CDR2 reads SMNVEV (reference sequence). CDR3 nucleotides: TGTGCCAGCAGTTTAAGAGCGGGCCAAGAGACCCAGTACTTC. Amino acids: CASSLRAGQETQYF.

DNA of the CDR3: TGTGCCAGCAGCGCGACACAGGGCGGAGCAGAGACCCAGTACTTC. Translated, it gives CASSATQGGAETQYF. The chain carries TRBV9 and TRBJ2-5, with a weak D call TRBD1 (6 bases). This CDR3 is 15 amino acids long. V dropped 3 bases and J dropped 4 bases, with 16 bases sitting between them. Germline CDR1 reads SGDLS; CDR2 reads YYNGEE.

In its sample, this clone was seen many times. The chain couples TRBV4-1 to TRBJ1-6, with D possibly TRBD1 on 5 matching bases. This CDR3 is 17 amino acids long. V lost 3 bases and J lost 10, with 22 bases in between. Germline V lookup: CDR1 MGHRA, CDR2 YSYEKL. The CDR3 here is CASSQTDMGLSKSPLHF. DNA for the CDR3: TGCGCCAGCAGCCAGACAGACATGGGGCTCAGTAAATCACCCCTCCACTTT.

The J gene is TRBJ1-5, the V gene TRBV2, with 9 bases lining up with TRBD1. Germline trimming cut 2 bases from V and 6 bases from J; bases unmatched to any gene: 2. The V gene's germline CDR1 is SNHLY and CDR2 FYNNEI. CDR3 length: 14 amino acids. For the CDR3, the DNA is TGTGCCAGCAGTGAAAGGGACAGGGTTCAGCCCCAGCATTTT. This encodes CASSERDRVQPQHF.

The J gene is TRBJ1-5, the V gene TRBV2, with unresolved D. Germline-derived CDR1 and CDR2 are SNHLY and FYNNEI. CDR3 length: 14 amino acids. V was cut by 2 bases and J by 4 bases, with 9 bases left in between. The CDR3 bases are TGTGCCAGCAGTGAAATTGCCGGGAATCAGCCCCAGCATTTT. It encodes CASSEIAGNQPQHF.

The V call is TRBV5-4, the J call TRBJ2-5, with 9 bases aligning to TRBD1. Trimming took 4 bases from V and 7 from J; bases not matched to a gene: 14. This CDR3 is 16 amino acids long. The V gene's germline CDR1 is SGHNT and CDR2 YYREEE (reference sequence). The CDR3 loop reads CASSGPGTGFLGTQYF. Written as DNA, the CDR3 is TGTGCCAGCAGCGGACCCGGGACAGGGTTTTTGGGGACCCAGTACTTC.

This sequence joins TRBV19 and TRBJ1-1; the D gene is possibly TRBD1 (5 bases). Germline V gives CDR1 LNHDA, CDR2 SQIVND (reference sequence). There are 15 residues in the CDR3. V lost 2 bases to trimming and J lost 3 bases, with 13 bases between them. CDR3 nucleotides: TGTGCCAGTAGTATAACGGTCCAGGGCCACACTGAAGCTTTCTTT. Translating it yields CASSITVQGHTEAFF.

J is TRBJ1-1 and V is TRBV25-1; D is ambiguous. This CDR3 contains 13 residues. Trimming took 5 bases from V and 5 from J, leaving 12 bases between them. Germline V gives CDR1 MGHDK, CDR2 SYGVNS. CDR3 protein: CASSPNLITEAFF. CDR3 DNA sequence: TGTGCCAGCAGTCCCAATCTAATAACTGAAGCTTTCTTT.

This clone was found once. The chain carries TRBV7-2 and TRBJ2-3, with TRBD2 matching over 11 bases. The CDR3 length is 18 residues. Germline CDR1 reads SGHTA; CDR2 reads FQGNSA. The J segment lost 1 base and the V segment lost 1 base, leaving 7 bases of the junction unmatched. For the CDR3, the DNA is TGTGCCAGCAGCTTAGTTAGCGGGGGGGCGGGAGGCACAGATACGCAGTATTTT. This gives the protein CASSLVSGGAGGTDTQYF.

CDR3 loop: CASSSRTSGDSTDTQYF. CDR3 bases: TGTGCCAGCAGCTCTCGGACTAGCGGGGATAGCACAGATACGCAGTATTTT. The rearrangement uses TRBV7-6 and TRBJ2-3; 12 bases agree with TRBD2. The CDR3 length is 17 residues. CDR1 and CDR2 (germline): SGHVS, FNYEAQ. J gave up 0 bases and V 4 bases, and 5 bases lay outside the gene matches.

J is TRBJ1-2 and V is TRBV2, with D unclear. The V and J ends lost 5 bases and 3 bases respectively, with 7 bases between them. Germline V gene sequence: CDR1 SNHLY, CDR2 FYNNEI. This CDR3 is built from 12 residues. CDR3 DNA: TGTGCCAGCAGTAAGGACTACTATGGCTACACCTTC. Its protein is CASSKDYYGYTF.

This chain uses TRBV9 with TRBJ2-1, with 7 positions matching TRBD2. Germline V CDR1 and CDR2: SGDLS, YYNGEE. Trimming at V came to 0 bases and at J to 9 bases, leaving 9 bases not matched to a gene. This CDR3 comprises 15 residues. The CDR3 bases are TGTGCCAGCAGCGTAGTCCTGGGGGGGGTCGGTGAGCAGTTCTTC. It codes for CASSVVLGGVGEQFF.